These 29 T cell receptor beta chains were all obtained from the same sample, sequenced in a study of blood T cell repertoires in COVID-19. Sequenced by immunoSEQ multiplex PCR; TCRdb stores in-frame clones only, minus some. This sample has some 150,000 clones; more than 80% occur once, and the top ten carry under 9.5%. Material for sequencing was peripheral blood. The source is a woman at least 80 years old in a cohort sampled during active or convalescent COVID-19.

V usage is TRBV7-2 and J usage is TRBJ2-7; 12 bases line up with TRBD1. The CDR3 extends over 13 amino acids. The V and J ends lost 6 bases and 5 bases, in that order; junction bases with no gene match: 2. The germline CDR1 and CDR2 sequences are SGHTA and FQGNSA. CDR3 residues: CASRGQGAHEQYV. In nucleotides, the CDR3 is TGTGCCAGCAGGGGACAGGGGGCCCACGAGCAGTACGTC.

The V and J genes are TRBV7-3 and TRBJ2-2; 13 nucleotides match TRBD2. The CDR3 consists of 18 residues. Germline V lookup: CDR1 SGHTA, CDR2 FQGTGA. The V gene end was trimmed by 5 bases and the J gene end by 2 bases; junction bases not matched to a gene: 8. Written as DNA, the CDR3 is TGTGCCAGCAGCCCGCGACTAGCGGGGGGCCCCAACACCGGGGAGCTGTTTTTT. Its protein is CASSPRLAGGPNTGELFF.

The sample holds one count of this clone. The CDR3 spells CAWGKQIWRTSGGRDGTQYF. In DNA form, the CDR3 reads TGTGCCTGGGGAAAACAAATTTGGCGTACTAGCGGGGGGCGGGATGGGACCCAGTACTTC. V gene TRBV30 combines with J gene TRBJ2-5, with 12 bases lining up with TRBD2. Per germline, CDR1 GTSNPN and CDR2 SVGIG (reference sequence). The CDR3 extends over 20 amino acids. J lost 7 bases, V lost 5 bases, and 26 bases had no gene match. The full variable domain, in which reference TRBV30 and TRBJ2-5 provide the parts outside the CDR3, is SQTIHQWPATLVQPVGSPLSLECTVEGTSNPNLYWYRQAAGRGLQLLFYSVGIGQISSEVPQNLSASRPQDRQFILSSKKLLLSDSGFYLCAWGKQIWRTSGGRDGTQYFGPGTRLLVL.

The chain is built from TRBV3-1 (or the pseudogene TRBV3-2) and TRBJ1-4, with D possibly being TRBD1 (5 bases). The V end lost 4 bases, the J end lost 7 bases, and 13 bases lay between the germline ends. Germline V CDR1 and CDR2: LGHDT, YNNKEL (reference sequence). The CDR3 has 14 residues. The CDR3 is CASSPTWGAEKLFF. The DNA of the CDR3 is TGTGCCAGCAGCCCTACGTGGGGCGCTGAAAAACTGTTTTTT.

Here the CDR3 reads CASSLSGLGVDTQYF. The CDR3 coding sequence is TGTGCCAGCAGCTTATCTGGACTGGGAGTAGATACGCAGTATTTT. The chain uses TRBV11-2 and TRBJ2-3, with a tentative D call TRBD2 (5 bases). Germline CDR1 SGHAT, CDR2 FQNNGV. The CDR3 is 15 residues long. The ends were cut back, 2 bases at V and 5 bases at J, with 14 bases in the middle. The full variable domain, in which reference TRBV11-2 and TRBJ2-3 provide the parts outside the CDR3, is EAGVAQSPRYKIIEKRQSVAFWCNPISGHATLYWYQQILGQGPKLLIQFQNNGVVDDSQLPKDRFSAERLKGVDSTLKIQPAKLEDSAVYLCASSLSGLGVDTQYFGPGTRLTVL.

About this clone itself: One end of the junction varies from germline; a read error may be responsible. This chain connects TRBV28 to TRBJ1-2; D may be TRBD1 (6 bases). The CDR3 is 15 amino acids. The V gene's germline CDR1 is MDHEN and CDR2 SYDVKM. Here the CDR3 reads CASTLSAGTLYGYTF. In DNA, the CDR3 is TGTGCCAGCACTTTATCGGCCGGGACACTCTATGGCTACACCTTC.

The chain carries TRBV24-1 and TRBJ2-2; D is possibly TRBD1 (6 bases). This CDR3 has 16 residues. Per the germline V gene, CDR1 is KGHDR and CDR2 is SFDVKD. V gave up 2 bases and J gave up 0 bases, with 9 bases separating them. Here the CDR3 DNA reads TGTGCCACCAGTGATTCAGGGGCCTCGAACACCGGGGAGCTGTTTTTT. Translated: CATSDSGASNTGELFF.

The V and J genes are TRBV11-2 and TRBJ2-7, with D tentatively TRBD2 (6 bases). Germline lookup yields CDR1 SGHAT and CDR2 FQNNGV. The V end was cut by 1 base, the J end by 7 bases, with 17 bases between. CDR3 size: 15 residues. CDR3 bases: TGTGCCAGCAGCTTAGTGGCGGGGTTAGCGGTTGAGCAGTACTTC. It encodes CASSLVAGLAVEQYF. The full variable domain, in which reference TRBV11-2 and TRBJ2-7 provide the parts outside the CDR3, is EAGVAQSPRYKIIEKRQSVAFWCNPISGHATLYWYQQILGQGPKLLIQFQNNGVVDDSQLPKDRFSAERLKGVDSTLKIQPAKLEDSAVYLCASSLVAGLAVEQYFGPGTRLTVT.

CDR3 bases: TGTGCCAGCAGTATCCGCGCGACAGGGGGCAGGCAGCCCCAGCATTTT. Its translation: CASSIRATGGRQPQHF. J is TRBJ1-5 and V is TRBV5-8; TRBD1 aligns across 10 bases. J gave up 7 bases and V 5 bases, and 12 bases lay outside the gene matches. The CDR3 loop spans 16 amino acids. Germline V gives CDR1 SGHTS, CDR2 YDEGEE.

The chain carries TRBV7-2 and TRBJ2-3; 9 bases match TRBD2. The V gene end was trimmed by 1 base and the J gene end by 6 bases; junction bases not matched to a gene: 5. Germline CDR1 reads SGHTA; CDR2 reads FQGNSA. This CDR3 is built from 15 residues. CDR3 sequence reads: CASSLVAGAGDTQYF. The DNA of the CDR3 is TGTGCCAGCAGCTTAGTAGCGGGGGCTGGGGATACGCAGTATTTT. The entire variable domain, with the rest obtained from reference TRBV7-2 and TRBJ2-3, is as follows: GAGVSQSPSNKVTEKGKDVELRCDPISGHTALYWYRQSLGQGLEFLIYFQGNSAPDKSGLPSDRFSAERTGGSVSTLTIQRTQQEDSAVYLCASSLVAGAGDTQYFGPGTRLTVL.

V gene TRBV19 combines with J gene TRBJ1-3, with TRBD1 matching 9 bases. Losses at the gene ends were 9 bases for V and 2 bases for J; bases not matched to a gene: 2. This CDR3 region has 13 residues. In germline, CDR1 is LNHDA, CDR2 SQIVND (reference sequence). The CDR3 reads CASRQGAGNTIYF. The CDR3 DNA sequence: TGTGCCAGCAGACAGGGGGCTGGAAACACCATATATTTT.

The J gene is TRBJ2-3, the V gene TRBV7-6; maybe TRBD2 (5 bases). Trimming left V 5 bases short and J 5 bases short, with 11 bases between. There are 13 residues in the CDR3. Germline V gene sequence: CDR1 SGHVS, CDR2 FNYEAQ. In DNA form, the CDR3 reads TGTGCCAGCAGCGACGGCCGGGGAGATACGCAGTATTTT. This encodes CASSDGRGDTQYF.

This sequence joins TRBV18 and TRBJ1-3, with D unclear. Germline lookup yields CDR1 KGHSH and CDR2 LQKENI. V was pared by 3 bases and J by 0 bases, with 9 bases between. The CDR3 has 15 amino acids. The CDR3, as DNA: TGTGCCAGCTCACCCGGAGTGGGCTCTGGAAACACCATATATTTT. Translating gives CASSPGVGSGNTIYF. The full variable domain, rest sourced from reference TRBV18 and TRBJ1-3, is NAGVMQNPRHLVRRRGQEARLRCSPMKGHSHVYWYRQLPEEGLKFMVYLQKENIIDESGMPKERFSAEFPKEGPSILRIQQVVRGDSAAYFCASSPGVGSGNTIYFGEGSWLTVV.

The rearrangement joins TRBV7-9 to TRBJ1-1; TRBD1 matches 7 bases. V shed 4 bases and J 8 bases; nucleotides not matched to a gene: 10. CDR1 is SEHNR and CDR2 is FQNEAQ in the germline V gene (reference sequence). The CDR3 sequence is 14 residues long. In nucleotides, the CDR3 is TGTGCCAGCAGCTCGAGACAGGGAGGCTCCGAAGCTTTCTTT. Protein sequence: CASSSRQGGSEAFF. Complete variable domain (other parts from reference TRBV7-9 and TRBJ1-1): DTGVSQNPRHKITKRGQNVTFRCDPISEHNRLYWYRQTLGQGPEFLTYFQNEAQLEKSRLLSDRFSAERPKGSFSTLEIQRTEQGDSAMYLCASSSRQGGSEAFFGQGTRLTVV.

The chain combines TRBV6-5 with TRBJ2-7; TRBD1 matches 7 bases. CDR3 size: 13 residues. Germline lookup yields CDR1 MNHEY and CDR2 SVGAGI. V lost 5 bases to trimming and J lost 2 bases; unmatched junction nucleotides: 3. DNA for the CDR3: TGTGCCAGCAGTCCTGGGACAGCCTACGAGCAGTACTTC. This codes for CASSPGTAYEQYF.

The chain links TRBV24-1 to TRBJ2-2, with TRBD2 identical over 9 bases. The CDR3 has 14 amino acids. Germline CDR1 reads KGHDR; CDR2 reads SFDVKD. V lost 5 bases, J lost 3 bases, and 0 bases stayed unmatched. The CDR3 DNA reads as TGTGCCACCAGTGGGACTAGCGACACCGGGGAGCTGTTTTTT. Protein: CATSGTSDTGELFF.

This chain joins TRBV7-6 and TRBJ1-2; D is perhaps TRBD1 (6 bases). Per the germline V gene, CDR1 is SGHVS and CDR2 is FNYEAQ. V shed 1 base and J shed 8 bases, with 11 bases lying between them. This CDR3 contains 13 residues. For the CDR3, the DNA is TGTGCCAGCAGCTTAGAAGGGGGAAGGGGCTACACCTTC. Translated, it gives CASSLEGGRGYTF.

CDR3 DNA: TGTGCCAGCAGCGTAGGTGGCAGGGCTTACGACAATGAGCAGTTCTTC. Its protein product is CASSVGGRAYDNEQFF. V is TRBV9 and J is TRBJ2-1; the D gene is possibly TRBD1 (5 bases). The CDR3 has 16 amino acids. The germline V gene encodes CDR1 SGDLS and CDR2 YYNGEE. V lost 0 bases, J lost 5 bases, and 15 bases lay in between.

The gene calls are TRBV19 and TRBJ1-5; 10 bases align to TRBD1. Germline values: CDR1 LNHDA, CDR2 SQIVND (reference sequence). This CDR3 comprises 14 residues. The V segment lost 10 bases and the J segment 4 bases; nucleotides outside the gene matches: 7. DNA for the CDR3: TGTGCCACCACCCAGGACAGGGGGAATCAGCCCCAGCATTTT. Amino acids: CATTQDRGNQPQHF. Using reference TRBV19 and TRBJ1-5 for the parts outside the CDR3, the full variable domain is DGGITQSPKYLFRKEGQNVTLSCEQNLNHDAMYWYRQDPGQGLRLIYYSQIVNDFQKGDIAEGYSVSREKKESFPLTVTSAQKNPTAFYLCATTQDRGNQPQHFGDGTRLSIL.

This chain connects TRBV10-2 to TRBJ2-5; TRBD1 matches at 7 bases. CDR1 and CDR2 (germline): WSHSY, SAAADI. This CDR3 is 15 amino acids long. J was trimmed by 2 bases and V by 3 bases; bases with no gene match: 6. Here the CDR3 reads CASSEQGLQQETQYF. The DNA of the CDR3 is TGCGCCAGCAGTGAACAGGGGCTACAACAAGAGACCCAGTACTTC.

The V and J genes are TRBV5-4 and TRBJ2-5, with TRBD1 identical over 8 bases. V was pared by 3 bases and J by 1 base, with 8 bases of the junction left unmatched. The germline CDR1 and CDR2 sequences are SGHNT and YYREEE (reference sequence). The CDR3 is 16 residues long. The CDR3 coding sequence is TGTGCCAGCAGCTCAGGACAGGGTAGAGGCCAAGAGACCCAGTACTTC. It encodes CASSSGQGRGQETQYF.

V usage is TRBV6-2 or TRBV6-3 and J usage is TRBJ2-1, with 8 bases fitting TRBD1. In germline, CDR1 is MNHEY, CDR2 SVGEGT. This CDR3 is built from 14 residues. Trimming removed 1 base from V and 7 bases from J; junction bases left unmatched: 3. CDR3 DNA sequence: TGTGCCAGCAGTTACTTACAGGGGGGAAATGAGCAGTTCTTC. Its protein product is CASSYLQGGNEQFF.

The CDR3 region is CASSEPGQDKQFF. The CDR3 DNA is TGTGCCAGCAGTGAACCGGGACAGGATAAGCAGTTCTTC. The V and J genes are TRBV7-2 and TRBJ2-1, with TRBD1 matching 8 bases. The CDR3 sequence is 13 residues long. The ends lost 6 bases at V and 11 bases at J; junction bases unmatched: 9. Germline lookup yields CDR1 SGHTA and CDR2 FQGNSA.

The chain links TRBV12-3 or TRBV12-4 to TRBJ1-4; TRBD1 matches 7 bases. V was clipped by 6 bases and J by 7 bases; unmatched bases: 5. The CDR3 runs 13 residues. The CDR3 nucleotides are TGTGCCAGCAGCTGGGGACAGCGTGAAAAACTGTTTTTT. It encodes CASSWGQREKLFF.

The chain carries TRBV24-1 and TRBJ2-2, with a tentative D call TRBD2 (6 bases). V gave up 7 bases and J gave up 6 bases, with 11 bases separating them. The CDR3 is 13 residues long. Germline V gene sequence: CDR1 KGHDR, CDR2 SFDVKD. The CDR3 is CATSREVAGELFF. The DNA of the CDR3 is TGTGCCACCAGCAGGGAGGTTGCCGGGGAGCTGTTTTTT.

This sequence joins TRBV7-8 and TRBJ1-6; 7 nucleotides match TRBD1. The germline CDR1 and CDR2 sequences are SGHVS and FQNEAQ. Trimming cost V 3 bases and J 10 bases; bases outside gene matches: 12. The CDR3 consists of 16 residues. The CDR3 reads CASSLSKNRGGSPLHF. For the CDR3, the DNA is TGTGCCAGCAGCTTGTCGAAGAACAGGGGAGGATCACCCCTCCACTTT.

The CDR3 protein is CASSYGRGRTDTQYF. For the CDR3, the DNA is TGTGCCAGCAGTTACGGGCGGGGGCGCACAGATACGCAGTATTTT. The chain uses TRBV6-2 or TRBV6-3 and TRBJ2-3; a possible D gene is TRBD2 (7 bases). The V gene's germline CDR1 is MNHEY and CDR2 SVGEGT. V was pared by 2 bases and J by 1 base, with 10 bases between. The CDR3 consists of 15 residues.

This chain links TRBV9 with TRBJ1-1; a possible D gene is TRBD1 (6 bases). This CDR3 is 13 amino acids long. Deletions cut 0 bases from V and 10 bases from J, with 13 bases between. Per germline, CDR1 SGDLS and CDR2 YYNGEE. CDR3 nucleotide sequence: TGTGCCAGCAGCGTAGACAGGGAGTCGCGAGCTTTCTTT. Translation: CASSVDRESRAFF.

This rearrangement joins TRBV6-2 or TRBV6-3 to TRBJ1-1; D is ambiguous. CDR1 is MNHEY and CDR2 is SVGEGT in the germline V gene. The V gene lost 7 bases and the J gene lost 1 base, with 13 bases spanning the gap. This CDR3 spans 14 amino acids. The DNA for the CDR3 is TGTGCCAGCACCCCGGTGGGCACGAACACTGAAGCTTTCTTT. It codes for CASTPVGTNTEAFF.